The next 5 T cell receptor beta chains were all read from a single sample in a study of shared clonotypes between healthy human individuals. TCRdb keeps only in-frame clones here, not all; method: immunoSEQ multiplex PCR. The sample includes some 95,000 clones, almost 70% of them seen just once. Specimen: memory CD8+ T cells sorted from blood. As to subset: CD45RO+ cells pooled with CCR7-negative TemRA cells. The receptors stem from a man in his thirties or forties in good health.

This clone came up a few times. DNA for the CDR3: TGTGCCAGCATGGAGGACTACGAGCAGTACTTC. Its protein product is CASMEDYEQYF. The J gene is TRBJ2-7, the V gene TRBV28, with TRBD2 as a possible D gene (5 bases). Germline CDR1 is MDHEN and CDR2 is SYDVKM. The CDR3 spans 11 residues. Trimming stripped 7 bases from V and 3 bases from J, with 7 bases between.

The chain joins TRBV19 to TRBJ2-3; D is unclear. The CDR3 has 13 residues. V lost 6 bases, J lost 2 bases, and 9 bases lay in between. In germline, CDR1 is LNHDA, CDR2 SQIVND (reference sequence). The CDR3 loop is CASSTVITDTQYF. The CDR3 DNA reads as TGTGCCAGTAGCACAGTAATCACAGATACGCAGTATTTT.

This clone was detected a few times. The V call is TRBV5-8, the J call TRBJ2-1; the match to TRBD2 covers 8 bases. This CDR3 is built from 16 residues. Germline CDR1 reads SGHTS; CDR2 reads YDEGEE. V shed 0 bases and J 7 bases; nucleotides not matched to a gene: 9. This chain's CDR3 is CASSLGPGGPGNEQFF. The CDR3 DNA is TGTGCCAGCAGCTTGGGACCGGGAGGGCCTGGGAATGAGCAGTTCTTC.

The V call is TRBV4-3, the J call TRBJ2-3; D unclear. V was trimmed by 0 bases and J by 11 bases, leaving 12 bases between them. CDR3 length: 13 amino acids. Germline V gene data show CDR1 as LGHNA and CDR2 as YSLEER. The CDR3 is CASSQDDWQEQYF. The CDR3 DNA follows: TGCGCCAGCAGCCAAGATGATTGGCAAGAGCAGTATTTT.

The V gene is TRBV18, the J gene TRBJ2-7; D may be TRBD1 or TRBD2 (5 bases each). Trimming cost V 4 bases and J 2 bases, with 12 bases left between them. Germline V CDR1 and CDR2: KGHSH, LQKENI. The CDR3 loop spans 14 amino acids. The CDR3 bases are TGTGCCAGCTCACAAACCGGGACCCCCTACGAGCAGTACTTC. This sequence encodes CASSQTGTPYEQYF.